Below, 4 T cell receptor beta chains from the same sample are listed, as sequenced in a study of blood T cells in healthy people across ages. A J-beta primer mix and a sample-barcoded 5' primer were used in a second PCR of about 6 to 12 cycles. One entry per CDR3 protein, called by TCRdb with MiXCR from the 5' RACE reads. The sample has 710,000 or so distinct CDR3 sequences; approximately 30% are singletons. Sample: blood. Source of these receptors: a woman older than 75 in good health.

Details on this clonotype: This sequence may be a read error, since a much larger clone differs from it by one base. The chain uses TRBV15 and TRBJ2-7; 7 bases are shared with TRBD2. Per the germline V gene, CDR1 is LNHNV and CDR2 is YYDKDF (reference sequence). V lost 2 bases and J lost 7; bases outside the gene matches: 14. The CDR3 spans 16 residues. The DNA of the CDR3 is TGTGCCACCAGCAGACCTAGCGGCGGGGAAAGGGATGAGCAGTACTTC. Encoded protein: CATSRPSGGERDEQYF.

Comments on this clonotype: The germline gene is not matched at one end of the junction; a read error may be the cause. This chain uses TRBV2 with TRBJ2-5; TRBD1 might be the D (6 bases). Germline V CDR1 and CDR2: SNHLY, FYNNEI. This CDR3 is 13 amino acids long. CDR3 protein: CVSSTDRLEKQYF. For the CDR3, the DNA is TGTGTCAGCAGTACGGACAGATTAGAGAAGCAGTACTTC.

Many counts were recorded for this clonotype. The V and J genes are TRBV5-1 and TRBJ1-2; D uncertain. Germline-derived CDR1 and CDR2 are SGHRS and YFSETQ. V lost 4 bases and J 6 bases, leaving 16 bases between the germline ends. This CDR3 has 14 amino acids. The CDR3 sequence: CASSVPGGVHGYTF. The CDR3 bases are TGCGCCAGCAGCGTTCCGGGTGGTGTGCATGGCTACACCTTC.

This clonotype has just a few counts. The rearrangement links TRBV5-4 to TRBJ2-1; 8 bases map to TRBD2. The end of the DNA fits TRBJ2-7 better, so the J call may be wrong. The CDR3 runs 16 residues. The germline V gene encodes CDR1 SGHNT and CDR2 YYREEE (reference sequence). As DNA, the CDR3 is TGTGCCAGCAGCCCTCCGGGGGGGGAGTCCTACAATGAGCAGTACTTC. It is translated as CASSPPGGESYNEQYF.